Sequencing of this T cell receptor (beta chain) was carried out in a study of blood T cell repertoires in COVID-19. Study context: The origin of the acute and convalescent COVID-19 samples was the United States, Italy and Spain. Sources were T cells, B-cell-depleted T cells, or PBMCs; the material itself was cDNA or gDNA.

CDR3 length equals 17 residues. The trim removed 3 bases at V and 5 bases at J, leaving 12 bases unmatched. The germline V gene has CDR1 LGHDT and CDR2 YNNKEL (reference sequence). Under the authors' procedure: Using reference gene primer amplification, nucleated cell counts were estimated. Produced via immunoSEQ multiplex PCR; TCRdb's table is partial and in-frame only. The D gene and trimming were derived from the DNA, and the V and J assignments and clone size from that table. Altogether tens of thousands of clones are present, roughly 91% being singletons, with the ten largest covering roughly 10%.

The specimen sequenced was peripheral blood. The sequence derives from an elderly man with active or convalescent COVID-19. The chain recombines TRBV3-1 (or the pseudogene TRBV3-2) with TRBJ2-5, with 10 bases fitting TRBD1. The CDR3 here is CASSHTLLGQGFETQYF. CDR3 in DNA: TGTGCCAGCAGCCATACTCTTCTGGGACAGGGGTTTGAGACCCAGTACTTC.